This TCR beta chain is from a study of cytomegalovirus exposure and HLA in healthy donors. Whole-study context: A prior study identified approximately 120 million unique TCR beta sequences from 190 million or so T cells.

In germline, CDR1 is MGHRA, CDR2 YSYEKL. This CDR3 has 16 amino acids. Deletions cut 0 bases from V and 4 bases from J, with 15 bases between. PCR amplification relied on 60 Vbeta primers (plus 13 Jbeta primers). The data were produced by immunoSEQ multiplex PCR, yet TCRdb's version contains in-frame clones alone and is incomplete. The profile covers 270,000 or so clones, with around 90% appearing a single time and about 1.7% taken by the ten largest. Sequencing used PBMCs. This sequence was found in a girl aged 2 to 9 in good health and CMV-seronegative. The chain combines TRBV4-1 with TRBJ1-2; D remains ambiguous. The CDR3 here is CASSQDVADLLYGYTF. CDR3 nucleotides: TGCGCCAGCAGCCAAGATGTCGCGGATCTTCTCTATGGCTACACCTTC.